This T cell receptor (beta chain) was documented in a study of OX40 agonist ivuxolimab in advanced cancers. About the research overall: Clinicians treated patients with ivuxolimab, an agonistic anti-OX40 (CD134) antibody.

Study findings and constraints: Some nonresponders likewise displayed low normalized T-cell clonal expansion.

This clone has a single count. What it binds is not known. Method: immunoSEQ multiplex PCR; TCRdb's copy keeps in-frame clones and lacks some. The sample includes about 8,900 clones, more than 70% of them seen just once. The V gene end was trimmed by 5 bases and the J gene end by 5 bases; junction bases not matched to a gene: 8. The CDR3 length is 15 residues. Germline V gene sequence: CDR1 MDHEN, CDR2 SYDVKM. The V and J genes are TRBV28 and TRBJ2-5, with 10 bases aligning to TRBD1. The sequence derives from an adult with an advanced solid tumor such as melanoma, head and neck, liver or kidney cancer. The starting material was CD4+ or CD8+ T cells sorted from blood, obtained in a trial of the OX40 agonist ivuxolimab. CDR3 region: CASSPRGTGDETQYF. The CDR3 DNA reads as TGTGCCAGCAGTCCAAGGGGGACAGGGGACGAGACCCAGTACTTC. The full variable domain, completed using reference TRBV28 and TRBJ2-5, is DVKVTQSSRYLVKRTGEKVFLECVQDMDHENMFWYRQDPGLGLRLIYFSYDVKMKEKGDIPEGYSVSREKKERFSLILESASTNQTSMYLCASSPRGTGDETQYFGPGTRLLVL.